This record concerns one T cell receptor beta chain sequence. Its antigen is undetermined. 13 Jbeta primers and 60 Vbeta primers were used for the PCR. Clones were read by immunoSEQ multiplex PCR, and TCRdb kept only the in-frame ones, dropping some. The sample includes approximately 190,000 clones, 77% of them seen just once. The donors, nominally healthy at sampling, likely had unrecorded immune exposures. These data come from a study of cytomegalovirus exposure and HLA in healthy donors. Points from the study as a whole: The only immune exposure information that was available was CMV serostatus. A missense variant in DCLRE1C was later tied to TCR beta V- and J-gene trimming.

The CDR3 totals 15 residues. The germline gives CDR1 MNHNS, CDR2 SASEGT. V was cut by 0 bases and J by 12 bases, with 18 bases left in between. The sample consisted of PBMCs. This sequence joins TRBV6-1 and TRBJ2-1, with D possibly TRBD1 on 5 matching bases. The sequence derives from a woman in her thirties in good health and CMV-seropositive. The chain's CDR3 is CASSEAVRGSPRQFF. The CDR3 DNA sequence: TGTGCCAGCAGTGAAGCGGTAAGGGGCTCTCCTAGGCAGTTCTTC.